This T cell receptor beta chain was retrieved from a study of immune reconstitution after stem cell transplant in scleroderma. There are 15 residues in the CDR3. CDR1 SGHVS and CDR2 FQNEAQ come from the germline V gene. The J segment lost 5 bases and the V segment lost 5 bases, leaving 11 bases of the junction unmatched. MiXCR, applied by TCRdb to the RT-PCR reads, yields one record per CDR3 protein. The table records roughly 2,500 distinct CDR3 sequences, 6.4% of them present only once. The table lists this clonotype with a few counts. This receptor was obtained from a female donor with systemic sclerosis. Specimen collection occurred before or after autologous hematopoietic stem cell transplantation (not recorded which). The rearrangement uses TRBV7-8 and TRBJ2-5, with 7 nucleotides matching TRBD1. CDR3 sequence (DNA): TGTGCCAGCAGCAAAGAAAACAGGGGTGGGGAGACCCAGTACTTC. Its protein is CASSKENRGGETQYF. Full variable domain (outside the CDR3, taken from reference TRBV7-8 and TRBJ2-5): GAGVSQSPRYKVAKRGQDVALRCDPISGHVSLFWYQQALGQGPEFLTYFQNEAQLDKSGLPSDRFFAERPEGSVSTLKIQRTQQEDSAVYLCASSKENRGGETQYFGPGTRLLVL.